Below are 14 T cell receptor beta chains sequenced from a single sample in a study of blood T cells in healthy people across ages (dated by TCRdb to about 2015). The library was built by means of 5' RACE. The reads were generated on an Illumina HiSeq 2500. The second PCR ran for roughly 7 to 12 cycles and used a J-beta primer mix along with a sample-barcoded 5' primer. In-frame beta chains were kept once TCRdb had trimmed the public reads at Q25 with fastp and called clones with MiXCR. Rows matching on CDR3 protein sequence are summarized as one entry with the most common DNA and genes. The sample includes 1.5 million to 1.8 million distinct CDR3 sequences, with roughly 43% observed a single time. About 4% of the sample is held by the ten biggest clonotypes. Source material: blood. These receptors were collected from a woman aged 18-29 years in good health.

The CDR3 loop is CSARDWGLAGDTDTQYF. In DNA, the CDR3 is TGCAGTGCTAGAGATTGGGGGCTAGCGGGAGATACAGATACGCAGTATTTT. V usage is TRBV20-1 and J usage is TRBJ2-3; the match to TRBD2 covers 10 bases. The junction had 9 bases not matched to a gene; V was cut back by 0 bases and J by 3 bases. The CDR3 length is 17 residues. Germline V gene sequence: CDR1 DFQATT, CDR2 SNEGSKA (reference sequence).

V is TRBV9 and J is TRBJ2-1, with TRBD2 as a possible D gene (5 bases). V lost 7 bases and J lost 9, with 20 bases in between. Germline lookup yields CDR1 SGDLS and CDR2 YYNGEE. The CDR3 is 14 amino acids. CDR3 bases: TGTGCCAGCGGCCCGACGTCCACTAGATTTGAGCAGTTCTTC. Protein: CASGPTSTRFEQFF.

This chain joins TRBV7-8 and TRBJ2-2; TRBD1 agrees at 9 bases. The germline gives CDR1 SGHVS, CDR2 FQNEAQ. The V segment lost 3 bases and the J segment 6 bases; nucleotides outside the gene matches: 8. This CDR3 comprises 16 residues. DNA for the CDR3: TGTGCCAGCAGCTTCTACAGGGGGCTAGTATCCGGGGAGCTGTTTTTT. Protein product: CASSFYRGLVSGELFF.

This clonotype was detected a few times. The CDR3 region is CASQMGSSCVPDTQYF. The CDR3, as DNA: TGTGCCAGCCAAATGGGGTCGAGTTGCGTCCCAGATACGCAGTATTTT. The chain is built from TRBV6-7 and TRBJ2-3; D is ambiguous. TRBV6-7 is placed among ORFs of uncertain function. This CDR3 region has 16 residues. Trimming cost V 8 bases and J 4 bases, with 22 bases left between them.

This clonotype showed up just a few times. The chain joins TRBV4-3 to TRBJ1-4; D unclear. This CDR3 spans 15 amino acids. V shed 1 base and J shed 4 bases, with 10 bases lying between them. The germline gives CDR1 LGHNA, CDR2 YSLEER. The DNA of the CDR3 is TGCGCCAGCAGCCAAGGGAACAGCCTTAATGAAAAACTGTTTTTT. Protein sequence: CASSQGNSLNEKLFF.

This clonotype was seen a single time. This chain uses TRBV20-1 with TRBJ2-7, with TRBD2 matching over 10 bases. The J call may be mistaken, given a closer DNA end match to TRBJ2-5. Germline CDR1 and CDR2: DFQATT and SNEGSKA (reference sequence). CDR3 length: 15 residues. CDR3 loop: CSARELAGAGETQYF. The CDR3 DNA follows: TGCAGTGCTAGAGAGCTAGCGGGAGCTGGGGAGACCCAGTACTTC.

With respect to this clonotype: One base away lies a much larger clone, so this may be a sequencing read error. This chain joins TRBV5-1 and TRBJ2-7; TRBD1 aligns across 10 bases. This CDR3 spans 16 amino acids. CDR1 is SGHRS and CDR2 is YFSETQ in the germline V gene. Germline trimming cut 0 bases from V and 7 bases from J; bases unmatched to any gene: 10. The DNA for the CDR3 is TGCGCCAGCAGCTTGGGCTCCGGGACAGGGGTCAATGAGCAGTACTTC. It is translated as CASSLGSGTGVNEQYF.

This clonotype was seen a few times. The CDR3 spells CSARDSRGWETQYF. The CDR3 coding sequence is TGCAGTGCTAGAGATAGCAGGGGTTGGGAGACCCAGTACTTC. V usage is TRBV20-1 and J usage is TRBJ2-5, with a tentative D call TRBD1 (6 bases). Germline CDR1 DFQATT, CDR2 SNEGSKA (reference sequence). Trimming pared 0 bases from V and 5 bases from J, leaving 13 bases between. CDR3 length equals 14 residues.

This clonotype was seen a handful of times. The chain has TRBV12-3 or TRBV12-4 and TRBJ1-6; the D gene is possibly TRBD1 (5 bases). This CDR3 has 15 residues. The V end was cut by 5 bases, the J end by 5 bases, with 13 bases between. The CDR3 is CASSTGRGDNSPLHF. The CDR3 DNA reads as TGTGCCAGCAGTACAGGCCGAGGGGATAATTCACCCCTCCACTTT.

This clonotype was observed once. The rearrangement joins TRBV20-1 to TRBJ1-5; D remains ambiguous. Between the trimmed V and J ends, which lost 3 bases and 1 base, there was a span of 4 bases. Germline V gene data show CDR1 as DFQATT and CDR2 as SNEGSKA (reference sequence). The CDR3 has 12 amino acids. In DNA form, the CDR3 reads TGCAGTGCTAGTGAGAGCAATCAGCCCCAGCATTTT. Encoded protein: CSASESNQPQHF.

The chain combines TRBV3-1 with TRBJ2-3, with a weak D call TRBD2 (5 bases). This CDR3 comprises 14 residues. The V and J ends lost 2 bases and 4 bases respectively, with 10 bases between them. Germline assignment: CDR1 LGHDT and CDR2 YNNKEL (reference sequence). CDR3 in amino acids: CASSQQLAADTQYF. CDR3 nucleotide sequence: TGTGCCAGCAGCCAACAGCTAGCAGCAGATACGCAGTATTTT.

The chain uses TRBV10-2 and TRBJ1-1; no definite D call. This CDR3 contains 15 residues. Trimming left V 8 bases short and J 4 bases short, with 20 bases between. CDR1 is WSHSY, CDR2 SAAADI, per germline. CDR3 DNA sequence: TGCGCCAGCCGTCCCCCAATACCCGGAGGCACTGAAGCTTTCTTT. It encodes CASRPPIPGGTEAFF.

This clonotype is a singleton in its sample. The V call is TRBV7-2, the J call TRBJ1-2; D gene ambiguous. The CDR3 is 14 amino acids. Germline V lookup: CDR1 SGHTA, CDR2 FQGNSA. With 5 bases removed from V and 3 bases from J, the gap between germline ends came to 13 bases. The CDR3 sequence: CASSPTRGDYGYTF. The CDR3 nucleotides read TGTGCCAGCAGCCCAACCCGGGGTGACTATGGCTACACCTTC.

This chain joins TRBV5-5 and TRBJ1-2; 7 bases align to TRBD1. CDR1 and CDR2 from the germline V gene are SGHKS and YYEKEE (reference sequence). The CDR3 totals 16 residues. The trim removed 0 bases at V and 3 bases at J, leaving 8 bases unmatched. In nucleotides, the CDR3 is TGTGCCAGCAGCTTGGAGGCACGACAGGGCTACTATGGCTACACCTTC. It yields the protein CASSLEARQGYYGYTF.